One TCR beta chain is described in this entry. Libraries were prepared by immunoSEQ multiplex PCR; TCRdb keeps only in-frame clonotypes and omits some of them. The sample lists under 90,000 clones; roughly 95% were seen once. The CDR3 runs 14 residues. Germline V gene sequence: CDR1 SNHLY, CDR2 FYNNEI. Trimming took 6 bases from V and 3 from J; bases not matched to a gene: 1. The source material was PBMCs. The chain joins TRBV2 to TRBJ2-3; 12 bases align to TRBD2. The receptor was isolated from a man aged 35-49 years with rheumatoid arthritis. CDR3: CASRTSGGTDTQYF. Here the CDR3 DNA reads TGTGCCAGCAGGACTAGCGGGGGTACAGATACGCAGTATTTT.